In this sample, the clone carrying this T cell receptor (beta chain) turned up many times. The antigen is not known. The sample belongs to a study of Graves' ophthalmopathy and Graves' hyperthyroidism. Study conclusions and caveats: In blood appeared most of the expanded thyroid clonotypes whose frequency exceeded 0.001.

CDR3 regions of TCR beta were amplified from RNA transcripts. HTBI primers primed a first-round RT-PCR, and a second-round multiplex PCR followed. A single record per CDR3 protein comes from TCRdb applying MiXCR to the multiplex PCR reads. The sample carries over 200,000 distinct CDR3 sequences, roughly 27% recorded once. The CDR3 sequence is 16 residues long. V was pared by 5 bases and J by 6 bases, with 12 bases of the junction left unmatched. This clonotype was sampled from a man in his fifties or sixties with Graves' ophthalmopathy. The specimen sequenced was peripheral blood. The chain has TRBV12-3 or TRBV12-4 and TRBJ2-7; 11 nucleotides line up with TRBD2. CDR3 sequence reads: CASSPVGASGRFEQYF. Here the CDR3 DNA reads TGTGCCAGCAGTCCTGTCGGGGCTAGCGGGAGGTTCGAGCAGTACTTC.